The rows below give T cell receptor beta chains drawn from one sample of a study of cytomegalovirus exposure and HLA in healthy donors. Clones were read by immunoSEQ multiplex PCR, and TCRdb kept only the in-frame ones, dropping some. The sample lists about 110,000 clones; roughly 82% were seen once. The source material was PBMCs. These receptors came from a man aged 50 or older in good health and CMV-seronegative. Each CDR3 is given with its conserved first and last residue. Fields, in order: clone size, D gene, V gene, J gene, CDR3 DNA, CDR3 protein. D genes are given only for firm matches. Size is omitted from some rows. Given values are once, few, many or a class for expanded clones.

NA	NA	TRBV6-1	TRBJ2-5	TGTGCCAGCAGTGAGCCCTTTTCAGTCTCCCAAGAGACCCAGTACTTC	CASSEPFSVSQETQYF
NA	NA	TRBV10-3	TRBJ2-2	TGTGCCATCAGTGAGTCCGGGGTTCCTGGCGGGGAGCTGTTTTTT	CAISESGVPGGELFF
NA	NA	TRBV18	TRBJ2-2	TGTGCCAGCTCCGAACAGTTAACCACCGGGGAGCTGTTTTTT	CASSEQLTTGELFF
NA	NA	TRBV2	TRBJ1-4	TGTGCCAGCAGTGAAGCCCTTAGGGGCCAAGAAAAACTGTTTTTT	CASSEALRGQEKLFF
NA	NA	TRBV6-1	TRBJ1-4	TGTGCCAGCAGTGAATTACAGCTAAATGAAAAACTGTTTTTT	CASSELQLNEKLFF
NA	NA	TRBV6-1	TRBJ2-2	TGTGCCAGCAGTGTTAACAGGGAAGGGACCGGGGAGCTGTTTTTT	CASSVNREGTGELFF
few	NA	TRBV19	TRBJ1-5	TGTGCCAGTAGTATCGCCGGGGGTTTGCTCTCGGCCCAGCATTTT	CASSIAGGLLSAQHF
NA	NA	TRBV20-1	TRBJ2-1	TGCAGTGTACTGGGAGACAATGAGCAGTTCTTC	CSVLGDNEQFF
few	NA	TRBV5-5	TRBJ1-6	TGTGCCAGCAGCTTGGTGGGGGGCTCCTATAATTCACCCCTCCACTTT	CASSLVGGSYNSPLHF
NA	TRBD1	TRBV19	TRBJ2-1	TGTGCCAGTCGTGGGACAGGGGGCGTTGAGCAGTTCTTC	CASRGTGGVEQFF
NA	NA	TRBV29-1	TRBJ1-3	TGCAGCGTTTCGCATAGCTCTGGAAACACCATATATTTT	CSVSHSSGNTIYF
NA	NA	TRBV5-1	TRBJ1-5	TGCGCCAGCAGCTTCACCGGGGGTAGCAATCAGCCCCAGCATTTT	CASSFTGGSNQPQHF
NA	TRBD1	TRBV2	TRBJ2-5	TGTGCCAGCAGCGCATCCAGGGGGCGAGGAGAGACCCAGTACTTC	CASSASRGRGETQYF
NA	TRBD1	TRBV7-2	TRBJ2-2	TGTGCCAGCAGCTTACCGACAGGGGCGAGCACCGGGGAGCTGTTTTTT	CASSLPTGASTGELFF
NA	NA	TRBV6-5	TRBJ2-5	TGTGCCAGCAGCCCCGGGAAGAAGACCCAGTACTTC	CASSPGKKTQYF
NA	TRBD1	TRBV29-1	TRBJ2-2	TGCAGCGCGGGACAGAGAAACACCGGGGAGCTGTTTTTT	CSAGQRNTGELFF
NA	NA	TRBV7-7	TRBJ1-4	TGTGCCAGCAGCTTACAACAGGATGAAAAACTGTTTTTT	CASSLQQDEKLFF
once	NA	TRBV5-1	TRBJ1-3	TGCGCCAGCAGTTCGGGGGGAGGAAACACCATATATTTT	CASSSGGGNTIYF